This T cell receptor beta chain stems from a study of cytomegalovirus exposure and HLA in healthy donors. Findings and caveats of the study: Subsequent analysis found a tendency for first-cohort TCR clusters to co-occur within the 120 or so validation repertoires. The study put under 200 TCR beta chains on its list as cytomegalovirus-associated.

Sequencing used immunoSEQ multiplex PCR; TCRdb keeps in-frame clones, though not all of them. The repertoire holds roughly 300,000 clones, with about 90% as singletons. CDR3 length equals 16 residues. Germline V gene sequence: CDR1 MGHRA, CDR2 YSYEKL. The V and J ends lost 1 base and 7 bases, in that order; junction bases with no gene match: 10. Comment on this clone: Its antigen is unknown.

The chain couples TRBV4-1 to TRBJ2-1; 7 positions match TRBD2. The sequence was obtained from a woman aged 25-40 years in good health and CMV-seropositive. The sample was PBMCs. This CDR3 reads CASSQVPGRMGNEQFF. CDR3 coding DNA: TGCGCCAGCAGCCAAGTGCCCGGGAGGATGGGAAATGAGCAGTTCTTC.